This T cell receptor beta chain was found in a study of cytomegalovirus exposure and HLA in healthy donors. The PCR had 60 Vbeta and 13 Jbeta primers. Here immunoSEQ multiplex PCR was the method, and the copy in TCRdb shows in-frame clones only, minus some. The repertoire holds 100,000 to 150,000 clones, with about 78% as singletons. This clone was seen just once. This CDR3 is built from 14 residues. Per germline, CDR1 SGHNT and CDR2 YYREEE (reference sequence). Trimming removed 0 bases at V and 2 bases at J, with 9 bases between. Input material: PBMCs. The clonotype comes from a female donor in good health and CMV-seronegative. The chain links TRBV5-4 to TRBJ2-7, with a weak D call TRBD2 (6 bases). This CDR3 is CASSLGTGAYEQYF. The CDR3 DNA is TGTGCCAGCAGCTTGGGGACGGGAGCCTACGAGCAGTACTTC.